The clone carrying this T cell receptor (beta chain) was observed once. Its specificity is not known. The V gene's germline CDR1 is SGHTA and CDR2 FQGTGA. V shed 4 bases and J 5 bases; nucleotides not matched to a gene: 10. CDR3 length: 15 residues. This specimen comes from a study of shared clonotypes between healthy human individuals. Study as a whole: CD4 naive and memory got three plates each, CD8 naive two, CD8 memory one. Regarding the study as a whole: Clonotypes not shared had lower generation probabilities than those common to all four donors.

Clones were read by immunoSEQ multiplex PCR, and TCRdb kept only the in-frame ones, dropping some. The table shows about 2 million clones, with 85% to 95% occurring only once. Investigators divided CD4+ cells into CD45RA+ naive and CD45RA-negative memory subsets. Sequencing was carried out using naive CD4+ T cells sorted from blood. Subset given: CD45RA+ positively selected. The V gene is TRBV7-3, the J gene TRBJ2-5; 7 bases fit TRBD2. This sequence was found in a man in his late teens or twenties in good health. This CDR3 is CASSSTGTTGETQYF. DNA of the CDR3: TGTGCCAGCAGCTCCACCGGGACTACTGGGGAGACCCAGTACTTC.